A selection of T cell receptor beta chains follows, all from one sample in a study of CD8 T cells in Susac syndrome. TCRdb re-analysed the immunoSEQ multiplex PCR reads in MiXCR, keeping a single row per CDR3 protein. The repertoire holds 84,000 or so distinct CDR3 sequences, 90% to 95% seen once, with approximately 0.9% in the top ten. The sample taken for sequencing was CD8+ T cells from PBMCs. The receptors originated from a human donor with Susac syndrome. Each CDR3 is given with its conserved first and last residue. D genes are given only for firm matches. Size values are once, few and many counts, or a class for expanded clones, and some rows have none.

j_call v_call clone_size d_call cdr3_aa cdr3_nt
TRBJ2-1 TRBV4-3 . . CASSQEVDNEQFF TGCGCCAGCAGCCAAGAGGTCGACAATGAGCAGTTCTTC
TRBJ2-1 TRBV5-1 . . CASSLAEYEQFF TGCGCCAGCAGCTTGGCGGAGTACGAGCAGTTCTTC
TRBJ2-7 TRBV30 . . CAWDSGGETYEQYF TGTGCCTGGGACAGCGGCGGGGAGACCTACGAGCAGTACTTC
TRBJ2-7 TRBV4-3 . . CASSQDRGYEQYF TGCGCCAGCAGCCAAGATCGAGGCTACGAGCAGTACTTC
TRBJ1-6 TRBV9 . . CASSVDSFQGSYNSPLHF TGTGCCAGCAGCGTAGATTCTTTTCAGGGCTCCTATAATTCACCCCTCCACTTT
TRBJ2-7 TRBV28 . . CASSFGGSYAVYEQYF TGTGCCAGCAGTTTCGGGGGTAGTTACGCAGTCTACGAGCAGTACTTC
TRBJ2-6 TRBV19 . TRBD2 CASSIGEGSGANVLTF TGTGCCAGTAGTATAGGGGAGGGCTCTGGGGCCAACGTCCTGACTTTC
TRBJ2-7 TRBV7-9 . . CASSQTTPRDGGYEQYF TGTGCCAGCAGCCAGACTACCCCCCGGGACGGTGGCTACGAGCAGTACTTC
TRBJ1-5 TRBV28 . TRBD1 CASSKTGIGQPQHF TGTGCCAGCAGCAAGACAGGGATTGGTCAGCCCCAGCATTTT
TRBJ2-3 TRBV3-1 . TRBD2 CASSQEAGGATDTQYF TGTGCCAGCAGCCAAGAAGCGGGGGGGGCCACAGATACGCAGTATTTT
TRBJ1-1 TRBV6-5 . . CASSEGLDTEAFF TGTGCCAGCAGTGAAGGGTTGGACACTGAAGCTTTCTTT
TRBJ2-3 TRBV25-1 . . CASSEYGDTQYF TGTGCCAGCAGTGAATACGGAGATACGCAGTATTTT
TRBJ1-5 TRBV5-8 once . CASGSDGISNQPQHF TGTGCCAGCGGCTCCGACGGGATTAGCAATCAGCCCCAGCATTTT
TRBJ2-7 TRBV3-1 . . CASSFLSYEQYF TGTGCCAGCAGCTTCCTGAGCTACGAGCAGTACTTC
TRBJ2-4 TRBV24-1 . . CATRKQNIQYF TGTGCCACCAGGAAACAAAACATTCAGTACTTC
TRBJ1-1 TRBV11-2 . . CASSYALGNTEAFF TGTGCCAGCAGCTACGCTTTGGGTAACACTGAAGCTTTCTTT
TRBJ2-5 TRBV7-9 . TRBD2 CASSTGLAEQETQYF TGTGCCAGCAGCACTGGACTAGCGGAACAAGAGACCCAGTACTTC
TRBJ1-5 TRBV20-1 . . CSARDGDYPRYSNQPQHF TGCAGTGCTAGAGATGGGGACTACCCCAGATATAGCAATCAGCCCCAGCATTTT
TRBJ2-1 TRBV7-9 . . CASSLAHQPNEQFF TGTGCCAGCAGCTTAGCGCACCAACCCAATGAGCAGTTCTTC
TRBJ2-5 TRBV12-3/TRBV12-4 . TRBD2 CASQASWGGQETQYF TGTGCCAGCCAGGCCTCCTGGGGGGGACAAGAGACCCAGTACTTC
TRBJ2-1 TRBV9 . . CASSVVLSGSLYNEQFF TGTGCCAGCAGCGTAGTACTCTCAGGGTCTCTGTACAATGAGCAGTTCTTC
TRBJ2-2 TRBV9 . . CASSVEIVPTGELFF TGTGCCAGCAGCGTAGAGATCGTACCCACCGGGGAGCTGTTTTTT
TRBJ1-1 TRBV5-6 . . CASSLELENTEAFF TGTGCCAGCAGCTTGGAACTGGAGAACACTGAAGCTTTCTTT
TRBJ1-1 TRBV20-1 . . CSAINSKNTEAFF TGCAGTGCTATTAATAGTAAGAACACTGAAGCTTTCTTT
TRBJ2-1 TRBV10-3 . . CAILTSSREQFF TGTGCCATCCTAACTAGCTCTAGAGAGCAGTTCTTC
TRBJ2-1 TRBV4-3 once TRBD2 CASSPGRVGVAYEQFF TGCGCCAGCAGCCCGGGGAGGGTGGGGGTCGCATATGAGCAGTTCTTC
TRBJ2-7 TRBV5-1 . . CASSLGSLLEQYF TGCGCCAGCAGCTTGGGATCCTTATTGGAGCAGTACTTC
TRBJ2-1 TRBV5-1 . . CASSLTAENEQFF TGCGCCAGCAGCTTGACTGCCGAGAATGAGCAGTTCTTC
TRBJ2-7 TRBV20-1 . TRBD2 CSARPPTSGDSYEQYF TGCAGTGCTAGGCCCCCAACTAGCGGGGATTCCTACGAGCAGTACTTC
TRBJ2-1 TRBV4-3 . TRBD2 CASSQGPSGRRYNEQFF TGCGCCAGCAGCCAAGGACCTAGCGGGAGGCGCTACAATGAGCAGTTCTTC
TRBJ2-7 TRBV7-9 . TRBD1 CASSSDRVFHEQYF TGTGCCAGCAGCTCCGACAGGGTCTTCCACGAGCAGTACTTC
TRBJ1-1 TRBV12-3/TRBV12-4 . . CASISRGGEAFF TGTGCCAGCATCTCCCGGGGAGGGGAAGCTTTCTTT
TRBJ2-7 TRBV18 . TRBD1 CASSPPGTGAYEQYF TGTGCCAGCTCACCACCCGGGACAGGGGCTTACGAGCAGTACTTC
TRBJ2-5 TRBV6-5 . . CAIKPGVGQETQYF TGTGCCATCAAACCGGGGGTGGGACAAGAGACCCAGTACTTC